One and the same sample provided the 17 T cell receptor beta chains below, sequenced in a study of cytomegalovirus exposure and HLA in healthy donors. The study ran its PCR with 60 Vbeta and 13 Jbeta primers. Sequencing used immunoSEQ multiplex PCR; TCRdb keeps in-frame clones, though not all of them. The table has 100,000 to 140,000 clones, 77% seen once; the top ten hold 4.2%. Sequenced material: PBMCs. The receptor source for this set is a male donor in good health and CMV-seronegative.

The CDR3 here is CATGGPNQPQHF. The CDR3 DNA is TGTGCCACCGGGGGACCCAATCAGCCCCAGCATTTT. The chain combines TRBV6-5 with TRBJ1-5; D might be TRBD1 (5 bases). The V end lost 10 bases, the J end lost 3 bases, and 10 bases lay between the germline ends. The CDR3 is 12 amino acids. Germline CDR1 reads MNHEY; CDR2 reads SVGAGI.

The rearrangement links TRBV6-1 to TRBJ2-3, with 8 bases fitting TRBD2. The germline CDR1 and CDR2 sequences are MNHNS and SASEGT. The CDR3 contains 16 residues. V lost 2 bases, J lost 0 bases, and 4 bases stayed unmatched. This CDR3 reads CASSELAGRSTDTQYF. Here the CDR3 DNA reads TGTGCCAGCAGTGAACTAGCGGGCAGAAGCACAGATACGCAGTATTTT.

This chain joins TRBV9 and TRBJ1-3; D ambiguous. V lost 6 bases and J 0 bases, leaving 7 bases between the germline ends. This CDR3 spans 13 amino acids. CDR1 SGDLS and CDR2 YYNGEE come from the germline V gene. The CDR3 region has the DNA TGTGCCAGCACGGGGAACTCTGGAAACACCATATATTTT. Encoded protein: CASTGNSGNTIYF.

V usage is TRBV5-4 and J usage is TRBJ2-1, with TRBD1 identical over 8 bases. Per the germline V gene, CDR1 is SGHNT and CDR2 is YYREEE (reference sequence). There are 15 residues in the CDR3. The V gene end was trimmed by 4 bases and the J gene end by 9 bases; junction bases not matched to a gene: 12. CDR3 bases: TGTGCCAGCAGCGGCCGGGACAGGATTCCGCGTGAGCAGTTCTTC. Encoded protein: CASSGRDRIPREQFF.

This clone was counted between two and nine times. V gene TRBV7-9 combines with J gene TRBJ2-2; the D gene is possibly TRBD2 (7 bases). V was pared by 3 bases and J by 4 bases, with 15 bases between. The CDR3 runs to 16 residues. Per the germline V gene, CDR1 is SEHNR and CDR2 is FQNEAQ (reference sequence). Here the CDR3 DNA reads TGTGCCAGCAGCTTGGGGGGGGCCGGGGTCACCGGGGAGCTGTTTTTT. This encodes CASSLGGAGVTGELFF.

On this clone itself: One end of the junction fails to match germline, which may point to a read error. CDR3 nucleotides: TGTGCCACCAGTCCGGGACGCCACCCGGGGAGGGAGCAGTACTTC. Encoded protein: CATSPGRHPGREQYF. The chain uses TRBV6-5 and TRBJ2-7, with a possible D match to TRBD2 (6 bases). CDR3 length: 15 amino acids. Looked up from germline, CDR1 is MNHEY and CDR2 is SVGAGI.

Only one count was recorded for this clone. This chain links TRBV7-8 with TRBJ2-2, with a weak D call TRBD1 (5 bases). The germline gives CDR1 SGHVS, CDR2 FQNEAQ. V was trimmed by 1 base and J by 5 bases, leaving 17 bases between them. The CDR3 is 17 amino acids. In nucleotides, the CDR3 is TGTGCCAGCAGCTTAGATTTAAGCAGGCCAGGGACCGGGGAGCTGTTTTTT. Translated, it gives CASSLDLSRPGTGELFF.

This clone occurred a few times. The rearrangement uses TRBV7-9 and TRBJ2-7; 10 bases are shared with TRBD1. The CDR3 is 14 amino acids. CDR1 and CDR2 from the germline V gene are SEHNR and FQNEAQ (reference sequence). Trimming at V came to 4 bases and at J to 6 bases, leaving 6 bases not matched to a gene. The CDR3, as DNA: TGTGCCAGCAGCTCCCGGGACAGGGGTTCCGAGCAGTACTTC. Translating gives CASSSRDRGSEQYF. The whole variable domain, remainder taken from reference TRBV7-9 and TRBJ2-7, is DTGVSQNPRHKITKRGQNVTFRCDPISEHNRLYWYRQTLGQGPEFLTYFQNEAQLEKSRLLSDRFSAERPKGSFSTLEIQRTEQGDSAMYLCASSSRDRGSEQYFGPGTRLTVT.

CDR3 sequence: CASRDTGGTLYEQYF. DNA for the CDR3: TGTGCCAGCAGGGATACAGGGGGCACCCTCTACGAGCAGTACTTC. The chain joins TRBV2 to TRBJ2-7; 9 positions match TRBD1. V lost 6 bases to trimming and J lost 3 bases; unmatched junction nucleotides: 9. The germline CDR1 and CDR2 sequences are SNHLY and FYNNEI. The CDR3 loop spans 15 amino acids.

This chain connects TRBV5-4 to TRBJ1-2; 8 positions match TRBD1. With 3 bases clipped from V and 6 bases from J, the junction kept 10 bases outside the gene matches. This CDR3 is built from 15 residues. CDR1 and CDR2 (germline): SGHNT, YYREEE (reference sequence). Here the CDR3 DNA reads TGTGCCAGCAGCTCCCCTAGGACAGGGATCCATGGCTACACCTTC. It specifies CASSSPRTGIHGYTF.

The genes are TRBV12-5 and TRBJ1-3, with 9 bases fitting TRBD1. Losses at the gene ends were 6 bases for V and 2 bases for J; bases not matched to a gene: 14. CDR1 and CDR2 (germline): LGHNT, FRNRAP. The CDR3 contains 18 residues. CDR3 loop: CASGSPQITGGPGNTIYF. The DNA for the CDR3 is TGTGCTAGTGGCTCACCCCAAATCACAGGGGGCCCTGGAAACACCATATATTTT.

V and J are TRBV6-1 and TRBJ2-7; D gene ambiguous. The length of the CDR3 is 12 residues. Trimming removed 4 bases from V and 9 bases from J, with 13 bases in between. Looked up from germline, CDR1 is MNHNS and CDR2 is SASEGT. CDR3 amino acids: CASSASTLGQYF. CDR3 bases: TGTGCCAGCAGTGCTTCGACTCTAGGGCAGTACTTC.

The CDR3 sequence: CAWSRLAGYYEQYF. The DNA of the CDR3 is TGTGCCTGGAGTAGACTAGCGGGGTACTACGAGCAGTACTTC. This sequence joins TRBV30 and TRBJ2-5; 11 bases fit TRBD2. The J call may be wrong; the DNA end is better matched by TRBJ2-7. This CDR3 comprises 14 residues. CDR1 is GTSNPN, CDR2 SVGIG, per germline (reference sequence).

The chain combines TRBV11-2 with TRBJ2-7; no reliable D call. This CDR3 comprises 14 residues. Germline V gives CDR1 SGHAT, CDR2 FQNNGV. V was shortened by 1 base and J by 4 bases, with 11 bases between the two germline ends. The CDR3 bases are TGTGCCAGCAGCTTAGGAGTTAGTAGTTACGAGCAGTACTTC. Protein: CASSLGVSSYEQYF.

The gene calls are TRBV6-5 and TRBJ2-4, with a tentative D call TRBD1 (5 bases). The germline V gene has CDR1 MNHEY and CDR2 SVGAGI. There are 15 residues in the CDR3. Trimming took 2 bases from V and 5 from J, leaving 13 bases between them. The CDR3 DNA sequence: TGTGCCAGCAGTTACAGCCAGGGTTTGCAAAACATTCAGTACTTC. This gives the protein CASSYSQGLQNIQYF.

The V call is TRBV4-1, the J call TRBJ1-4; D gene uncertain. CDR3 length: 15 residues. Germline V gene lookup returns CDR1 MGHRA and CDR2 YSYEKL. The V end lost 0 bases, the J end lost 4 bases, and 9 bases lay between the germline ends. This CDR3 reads CASSQDRGVNEKLFF. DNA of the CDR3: TGCGCCAGCAGCCAAGATCGGGGAGTTAATGAAAAACTGTTTTTT.

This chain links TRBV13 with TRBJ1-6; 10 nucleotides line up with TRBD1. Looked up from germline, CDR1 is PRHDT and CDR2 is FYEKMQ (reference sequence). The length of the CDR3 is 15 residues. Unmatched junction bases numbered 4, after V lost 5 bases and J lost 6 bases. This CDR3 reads CASSPRTGGNSPLHF. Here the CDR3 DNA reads TGTGCCAGCAGCCCGCGGACAGGGGGTAATTCACCCCTCCACTTT. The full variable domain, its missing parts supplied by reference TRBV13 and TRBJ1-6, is AAGVIQSPRHLIKEKRETATLKCYPIPRHDTVYWYQQGPGQDPQFLISFYEKMQSDKGSIPDRFSAQQFSDYHSELNMSSLELGDSALYFCASSPRTGGNSPLHFGNGTRLTVT.